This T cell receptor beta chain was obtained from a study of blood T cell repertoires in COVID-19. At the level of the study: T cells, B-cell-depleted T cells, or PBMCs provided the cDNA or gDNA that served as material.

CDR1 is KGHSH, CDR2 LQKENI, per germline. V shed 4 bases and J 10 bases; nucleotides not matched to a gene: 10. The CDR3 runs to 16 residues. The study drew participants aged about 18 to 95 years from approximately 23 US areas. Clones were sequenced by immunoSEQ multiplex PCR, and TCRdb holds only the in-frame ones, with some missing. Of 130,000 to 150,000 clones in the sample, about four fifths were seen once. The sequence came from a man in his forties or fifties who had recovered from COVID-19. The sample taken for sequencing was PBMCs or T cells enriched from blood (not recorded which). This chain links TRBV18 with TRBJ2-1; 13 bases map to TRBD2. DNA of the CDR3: TGTGCCAGCTCACGCTCCGGGACTAGCGGGGTTCGGGAGCAGTTCTTC. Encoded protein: CASSRSGTSGVREQFF. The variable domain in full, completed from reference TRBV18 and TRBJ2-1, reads NAGVMQNPRHLVRRRGQEARLRCSPMKGHSHVYWYRQLPEEGLKFMVYLQKENIIDESGMPKERFSAEFPKEGPSILRIQQVVRGDSAAYFCASSRSGTSGVREQFFGPGTRLTVL.